The 2 T cell receptor beta chains below come from one sample, sequenced in a study of T cell responses to AZD1222 COVID-19 vaccine. Profiling relied on immunoSEQ multiplex PCR, and the TCRdb table lists in-frame clones only, not all of them. Among around 140,000 clones listed, approximately 94% were seen once. Specimen: peripheral blood, collected on day 0 of AZD1222 vaccination. These receptors came from an adult in good health.

This clone was observed a single time. The V and J genes are TRBV4-1 and TRBJ1-6; no clear D. Trimming took off 1 base at V and 10 bases at J, with 5 bases between the two ends. This CDR3 spans 12 amino acids. CDR1 is MGHRA and CDR2 is YSYEKL in the germline V gene. The CDR3 region has the DNA TGCGCCAGCAGCCAAGCGGCCTCACCCCTCCACTTT. Translating gives CASSQAASPLHF.

The rearrangement links TRBV7-9 to TRBJ1-1; 8 bases fit TRBD1. With 5 bases clipped from V and 5 bases from J, the junction kept 10 bases outside the gene matches. The CDR3 consists of 15 residues. Germline lookup yields CDR1 SEHNR and CDR2 FQNEAQ (reference sequence). The CDR3 coding sequence is TGTGCCAGCAGCCAATCAGGACAGGGCTATACTGAAGCTTTCTTT. This translates into CASSQSGQGYTEAFF.